This passage covers 5 T cell receptor beta chains from one sample sequenced in a study of liver allograft versus peripheral blood T cells. Study-level information: Graft-liver T cell receptor repertoires were compared against recipient peripheral blood repertoires.

Each CDR3 protein gets one entry after TCRdb re-called the reads with MiXCR. The profile shows more than 3,000 distinct CDR3 sequences, about 22% of them singletons. These receptors originate from a human patient who had a liver transplant. Among the T cells, some may be from the graft donor.

In this sample, this clonotype is medium-sized. The chain employs TRBV9 and TRBJ1-2; D is possibly TRBD1 (6 bases). The V end lost 4 bases, the J end lost 0 bases, and 16 bases lay between the germline ends. CDR3 length: 16 amino acids. CDR1 is SGDLS and CDR2 is YYNGEE in the germline V gene. The CDR3 DNA reads as TGTGCCAGCAGCCCTTCACCCCGGGACACTAACTATGGCTACACCTTC. Translation gives CASSPSPRDTNYGYTF.

The chain carries TRBV18 and TRBJ1-4; maybe TRBD1 (5 bases). Germline-derived CDR1 and CDR2 are KGHSH and LQKENI. Trimming pared 0 bases from V and 8 bases from J, leaving 13 bases between. This CDR3 is 15 amino acids long. The CDR3 sequence: CASSPPVRAGEKLFF. CDR3 nucleotide sequence: TGTGCCAGCTCACCACCGGTCAGGGCGGGGGAAAAACTGTTTTTT.

Sample share makes this clonotype medium-sized (0.01 to 0.1%). The rearrangement links TRBV5-4 to TRBJ1-4; TRBD1 is a possible D gene (5 bases). The CDR3 contains 15 residues. Trimming took off 5 bases at V and 7 bases at J, with 18 bases between the two ends. Looked up from germline, CDR1 is SGHNT and CDR2 is YYREEE (reference sequence). The CDR3: CASSLGAGPFEKLFF. For the CDR3, the DNA is TGTGCCAGCAGTCTAGGGGCAGGGCCTTTTGAAAAACTGTTTTTT.

By its share, this clonotype is medium-sized. The rearrangement joins TRBV15 to TRBJ2-7, with D maybe TRBD1 (6 bases). With 8 bases removed from V and 0 bases from J, the gap between germline ends came to 11 bases. This CDR3 has 13 residues. Germline loops: CDR1 LNHNV, CDR2 YYDKDF (reference sequence). The CDR3 nucleotides are TGTGCCACCGGGGCAGGGGTCTCCTACGAGCAGTACTTC. Translating it yields CATGAGVSYEQYF.

The rearrangement uses TRBV6-2 or TRBV6-3 and TRBJ2-7; 10 bases map to TRBD1. The CDR3 is made up of 18 amino acids. CDR1 is MNHEY, CDR2 SVGEGT, per germline. V trimming: 0 bases; J trimming: 3 bases; junction bases outside the gene matches: 11. CDR3 bases: TGTGCCAGCAGTTACTCGATGTTAGACCGGGACAGGGGCTACGAGCAGTACTTC. Translated: CASSYSMLDRDRGYEQYF.